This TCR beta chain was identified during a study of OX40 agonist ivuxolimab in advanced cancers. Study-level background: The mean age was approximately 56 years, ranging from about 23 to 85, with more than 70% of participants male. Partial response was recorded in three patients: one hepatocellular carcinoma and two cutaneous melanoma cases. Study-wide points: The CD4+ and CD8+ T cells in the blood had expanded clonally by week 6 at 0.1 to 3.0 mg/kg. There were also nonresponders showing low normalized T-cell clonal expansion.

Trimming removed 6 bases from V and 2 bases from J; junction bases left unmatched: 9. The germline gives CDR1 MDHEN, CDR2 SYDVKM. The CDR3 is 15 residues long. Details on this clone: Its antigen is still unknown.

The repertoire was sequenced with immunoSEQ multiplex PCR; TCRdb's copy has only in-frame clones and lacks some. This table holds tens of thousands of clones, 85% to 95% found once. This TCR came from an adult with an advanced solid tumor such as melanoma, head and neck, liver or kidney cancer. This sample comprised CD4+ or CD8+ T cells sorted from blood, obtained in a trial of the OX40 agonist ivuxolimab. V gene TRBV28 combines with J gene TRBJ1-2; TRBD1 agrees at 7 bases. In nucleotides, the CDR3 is TGTGCCAGCAGCCTCCGGGACAGATCGAACTATGGCTACACCTTC. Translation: CASSLRDRSNYGYTF.